The clone carrying this TCR beta chain has at least ten counts. An end of the junction does not agree with germline; a read error may underlie this. This sample was included in a study of metastatic and nonmetastatic thyroid tumors. Across the whole study: Across blood and tumor or nodule tissue, repertoires from malignant and benign thyroid patients were compared with one another.

CDR3 length: 14 residues. Germline CDR1 is SEHNR and CDR2 is FQNEAQ (reference sequence). Authors' analysis steps: Variation in CDR3 across clinicopathological groups served as the basis for constructing a distant-metastasis classifier in papillary thyroid cancer. TCRdb redid the clone calls on the PCR reads using MiXCR. The V and J calls come from TCRdb's annotation, not from the publication. The sample yields around 15,000 clones, 20% to 25% seen once. All patients reached thyroid surgery having received no treatment beforehand. The rearrangement links TRBV7-9 to TRBJ1-1; unclear D gene. The TCR comes from a male donor with papillary thyroid cancer or a benign thyroid nodule (not recorded which). Some clones in this sample may be carry-over from other donors' samples. Sequenced sample: tumor tissue. The CDR3 protein is CASSLAGENAEAFF. CDR3 sequence (DNA): TGTGCCAGCAGCTTAGCGGGCGAGAACGCTGAAGCTTTCTTT. Full variable domain (missing parts from reference TRBV7-9 and TRBJ1-1): DTGVSQNPRHKITKRGQNVTFRCDPISEHNRLYWYRQTLGQGPEFLTYFQNEAQLEKSRLLSDRFSAERPKGSFSTLEIQRTEQGDSAMYLCASSLAGENAEAFFGQGTRLTVV.